This T cell receptor (beta chain) was captured in a study of shared clonotypes between healthy human individuals. Per the germline V gene, CDR1 is KGHSH and CDR2 is LQKENI. The germline V and J ends were trimmed by 2 bases and 4 bases, with 14 bases remaining between them. The CDR3 is 15 residues long. As defined, naive CD8 cells were CD45RO-negative and positively selected for CCR7, with terminally differentiated effector memory CD45RA+ cells excluded. Libraries were prepared by immunoSEQ multiplex PCR; TCRdb keeps only in-frame clonotypes and omits some of them. This sample has around 1,900,000 clones, with around 95% found just once.

Sample: naive CD8+ T cells from PBMCs. This rearrangement joins TRBV18 to TRBJ1-2; no clear D. This clonotype was obtained from a man between 18 and 29 years old in good health. Some clones in this sample may be carry-over from other donors' samples. The CDR3: CASSPSRRATYGYTF. DNA for the CDR3: TGTGCCAGCTCACCATCCCGGCGGGCGACCTATGGCTACACCTTC.